Shown below are 2 T cell receptor beta chains from a single sample sequenced in a study of blood T cells in healthy people across ages. Using a J-beta primer mix together with a sample-barcoded 5' primer, a second PCR was run for about 6 to 12 cycles. TCRdb called the 5' RACE reads again in MiXCR, with one record for every CDR3 protein. The sample has around 1,600,000 distinct CDR3 sequences, 40% to 45% seen once; the top ten hold 4%. Sequenced material: blood. The receptors come from a woman between 18 and 30 years old in good health.

This clonotype showed up just once. One end of the junction varies from germline; a read error may be responsible. The chain uses TRBV20-1 and TRBJ1-6, with D possibly being TRBD1 (6 bases). The germline V gene encodes CDR1 DFQATT and CDR2 SNEGSKA (reference sequence). The CDR3 extends over 13 amino acids. For the CDR3, the DNA is TGCAGTGTTCTGGGGGCCTATAATTCACCCCCCCACTTT. This translates into CSVLGAYNSPPHF.

The genes are TRBV20-1 and TRBJ2-7; possible D gene TRBD2, 7 bases. CDR1 and CDR2 (germline): DFQATT, SNEGSKA (reference sequence). The CDR3 spans 14 residues. V lost 3 bases, J lost 0 bases, and 12 bases lay in between. CDR3 in amino acids: CSASAGASSYEQYF. In nucleotides, the CDR3 is TGCAGTGCTAGCGCGGGGGCAAGCTCCTACGAGCAGTACTTC.